This T cell receptor (beta chain) was identified in a study of Ad26.COV2.S vaccination and SARS-CoV-2 variants. Study in general: Dosing was one shot or two shots 56 days apart. General study results and limits: Spike-specific CD8+ and CD4+ T cell responses reportedly showed substantial breadth after vaccination.

The sample's treatment: 19 received Ad26.COV2.S at low or high dose, single or two shots; about 5 received placebo; per-sample allocation not given. All samples were drawn on day 63, counting from the first vaccine or placebo injection. Within Boston, the person who donated was an adult of 18-55 years. The data were produced by immunoSEQ multiplex PCR, yet TCRdb's version contains in-frame clones alone and is incomplete. The sample yields hundreds of thousands of clones, over 75% seen once. This CDR3 comprises 15 residues. Germline V gene data show CDR1 as ENHRY and CDR2 as SYGVKD. V was trimmed by 6 bases and J by 6 bases, leaving 20 bases between them. Concerning this clone: Its antigen remains unknown.

The material sequenced was peripheral blood, taken in a trial of Ad26.COV2.S vaccine versus placebo. V is TRBV10-3 and J is TRBJ1-1; perhaps TRBD1 as D (5 bases). This TCR was sampled from a person between 18 and 60 years old who received the Ad26.COV2.S COVID-19 vaccine or a placebo. The CDR3 coding sequence is TGTGCCATCAGCTACAGGCTGGGGCAGGGCTCTGAAGCTTTCTTT. This encodes CAISYRLGQGSEAFF.